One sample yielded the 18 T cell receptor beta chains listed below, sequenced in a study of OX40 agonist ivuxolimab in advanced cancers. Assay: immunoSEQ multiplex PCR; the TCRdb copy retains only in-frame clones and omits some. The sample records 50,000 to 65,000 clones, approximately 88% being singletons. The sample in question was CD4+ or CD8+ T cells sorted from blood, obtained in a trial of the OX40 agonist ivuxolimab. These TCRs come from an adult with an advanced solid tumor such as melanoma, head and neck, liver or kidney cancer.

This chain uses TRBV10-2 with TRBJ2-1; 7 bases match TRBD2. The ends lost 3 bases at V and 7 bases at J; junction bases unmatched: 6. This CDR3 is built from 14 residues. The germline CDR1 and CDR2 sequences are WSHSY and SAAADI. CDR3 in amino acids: CASSDGLGRNEQFF. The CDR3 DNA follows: TGCGCCAGCAGTGACGGACTAGGGCGGAATGAGCAGTTCTTC.

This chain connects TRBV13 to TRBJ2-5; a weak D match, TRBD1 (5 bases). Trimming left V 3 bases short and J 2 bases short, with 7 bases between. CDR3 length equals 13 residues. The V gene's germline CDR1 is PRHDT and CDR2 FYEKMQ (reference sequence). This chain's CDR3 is CASSFQGQETQYF. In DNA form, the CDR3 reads TGTGCCAGCAGCTTCCAGGGTCAAGAGACCCAGTACTTC.

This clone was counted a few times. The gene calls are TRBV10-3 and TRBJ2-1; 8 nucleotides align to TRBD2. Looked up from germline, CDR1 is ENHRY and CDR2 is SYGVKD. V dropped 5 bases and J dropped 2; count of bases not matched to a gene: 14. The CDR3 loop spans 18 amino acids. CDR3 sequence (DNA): TGTGCCATCAGTCAGGGTAGAGGCGGGAGGCACACCTACAATGAGCAGTTCTTC. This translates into CAISQGRGGRHTYNEQFF.

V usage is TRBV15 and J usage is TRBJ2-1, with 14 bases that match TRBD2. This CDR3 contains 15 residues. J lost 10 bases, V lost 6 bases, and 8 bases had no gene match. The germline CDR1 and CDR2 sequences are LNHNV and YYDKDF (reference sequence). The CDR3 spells CATSSGLAGGDEQFF. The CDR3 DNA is TGTGCCACCAGTTCTGGACTAGCGGGAGGCGACGAGCAGTTCTTC.

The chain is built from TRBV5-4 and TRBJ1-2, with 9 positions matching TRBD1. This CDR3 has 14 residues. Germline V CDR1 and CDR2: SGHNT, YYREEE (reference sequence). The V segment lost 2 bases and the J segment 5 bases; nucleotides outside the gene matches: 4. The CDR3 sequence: CASSFGDRDYGYTF. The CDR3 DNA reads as TGTGCCAGCAGCTTTGGGGACAGGGATTATGGCTACACCTTC.

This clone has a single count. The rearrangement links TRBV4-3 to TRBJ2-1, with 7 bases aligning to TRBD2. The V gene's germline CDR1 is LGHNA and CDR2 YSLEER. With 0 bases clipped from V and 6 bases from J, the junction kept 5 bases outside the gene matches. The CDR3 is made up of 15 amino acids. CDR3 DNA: TGCGCCAGCAGCCAAGAGCCCTGGGGGGGCAATGAGCAGTTCTTC. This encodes CASSQEPWGGNEQFF.

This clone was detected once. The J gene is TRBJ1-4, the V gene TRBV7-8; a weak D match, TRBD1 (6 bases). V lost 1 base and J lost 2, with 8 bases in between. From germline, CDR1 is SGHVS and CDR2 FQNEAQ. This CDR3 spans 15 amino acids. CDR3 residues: CASSLDRVTNEKLFF. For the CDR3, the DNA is TGTGCCAGCAGCTTAGACAGGGTCACTAATGAAAAACTGTTTTTT.

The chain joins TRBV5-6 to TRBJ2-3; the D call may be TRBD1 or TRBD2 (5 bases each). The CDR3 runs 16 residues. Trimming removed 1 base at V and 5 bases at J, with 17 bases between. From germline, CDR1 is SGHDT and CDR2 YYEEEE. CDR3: CASSLWWGTGLDTQYF. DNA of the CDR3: TGTGCCAGCAGCTTGTGGTGGGGGACGGGATTAGATACGCAGTATTTT.

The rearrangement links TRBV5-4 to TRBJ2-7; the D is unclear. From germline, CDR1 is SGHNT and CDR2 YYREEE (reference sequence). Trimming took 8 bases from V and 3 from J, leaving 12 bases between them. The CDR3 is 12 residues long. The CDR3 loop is CASIDPFYEQYF. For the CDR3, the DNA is TGTGCCAGTATAGACCCGTTCTACGAGCAGTACTTC.

The CDR3 nucleotides are TGCAGCGTTCCACTAGCGGCCTCCTACAATGAGCAGTTCTTC. This codes for CSVPLAASYNEQFF. The rearrangement links TRBV29-1 to TRBJ2-1; 8 nucleotides match TRBD2. V lost 5 bases and J lost 0; bases outside the gene matches: 3. This CDR3 spans 14 amino acids. Germline V gene data show CDR1 as SQVTM and CDR2 as ANQGSEA.

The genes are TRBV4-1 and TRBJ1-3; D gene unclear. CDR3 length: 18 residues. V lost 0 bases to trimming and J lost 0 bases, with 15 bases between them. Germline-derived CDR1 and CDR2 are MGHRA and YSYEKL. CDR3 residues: CASSQDPGRSRSGNTIYF. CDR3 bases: TGCGCCAGCAGCCAAGATCCCGGCAGGAGCCGCTCTGGAAACACCATATATTTT.

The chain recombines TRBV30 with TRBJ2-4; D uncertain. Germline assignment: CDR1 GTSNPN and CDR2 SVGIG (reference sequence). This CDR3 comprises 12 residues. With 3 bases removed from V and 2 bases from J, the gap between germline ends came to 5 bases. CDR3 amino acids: CAWRYPKNIQYF. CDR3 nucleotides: TGTGCCTGGAGGTATCCCAAAAACATTCAGTACTTC. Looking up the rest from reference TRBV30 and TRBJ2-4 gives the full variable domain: SQTIHQWPATLVQPVGSPLSLECTVEGTSNPNLYWYRQAAGRGLQLLFYSVGIGQISSEVPQNLSASRPQDRQFILSSKKLLLSDSGFYLCAWRYPKNIQYFGAGTRLSVL.

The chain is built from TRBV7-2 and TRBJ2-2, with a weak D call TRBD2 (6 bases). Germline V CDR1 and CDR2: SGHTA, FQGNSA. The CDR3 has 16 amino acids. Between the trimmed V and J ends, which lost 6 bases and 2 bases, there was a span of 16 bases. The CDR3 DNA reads TGTGCCAGCAGAAAAGATAGCGGTTCAAACACCGGGGAGCTGTTTTTT. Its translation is CASRKDSGSNTGELFF. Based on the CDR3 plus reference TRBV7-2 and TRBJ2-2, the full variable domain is GAGVSQSPSNKVTEKGKDVELRCDPISGHTALYWYRQSLGQGLEFLIYFQGNSAPDKSGLPSDRFSAERTGGSVSTLTIQRTQQEDSAVYLCASRKDSGSNTGELFFGEGSRLTVL.

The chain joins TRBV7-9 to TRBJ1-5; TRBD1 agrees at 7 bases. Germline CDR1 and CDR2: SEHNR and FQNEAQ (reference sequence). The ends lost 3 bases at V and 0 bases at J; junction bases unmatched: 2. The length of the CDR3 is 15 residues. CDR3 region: CASSFTGDSNQPQHF. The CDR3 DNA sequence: TGTGCCAGCAGCTTCACAGGGGATAGCAATCAGCCCCAGCATTTT.

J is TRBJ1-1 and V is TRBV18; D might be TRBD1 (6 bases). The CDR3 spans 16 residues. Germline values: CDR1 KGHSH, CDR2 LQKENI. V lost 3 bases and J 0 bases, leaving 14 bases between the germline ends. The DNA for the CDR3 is TGTGCCAGCTCACCGAACTCACAGGGACTGAACACTGAAGCTTTCTTT. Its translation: CASSPNSQGLNTEAFF.

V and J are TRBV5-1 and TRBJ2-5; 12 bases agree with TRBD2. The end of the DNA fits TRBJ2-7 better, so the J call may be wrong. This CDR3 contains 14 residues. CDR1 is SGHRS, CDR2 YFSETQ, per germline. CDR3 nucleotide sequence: TGCGCCAGCAGGACTAGCGGGAGCTCCTACGAGCAGTACTTC. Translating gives CASRTSGSSYEQYF.

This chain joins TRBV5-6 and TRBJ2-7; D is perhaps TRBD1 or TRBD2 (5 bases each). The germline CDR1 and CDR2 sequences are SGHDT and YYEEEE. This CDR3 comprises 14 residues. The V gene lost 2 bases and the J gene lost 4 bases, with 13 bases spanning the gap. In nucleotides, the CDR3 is TGTGCCAGCAGCTTCGGAAGGGGACGGTACGAGCAGTACTTC. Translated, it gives CASSFGRGRYEQYF. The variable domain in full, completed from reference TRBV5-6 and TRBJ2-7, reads DAGVTQSPTHLIKTRGQQVTLRCSPKSGHDTVSWYQQALGQGPQFIFQYYEEEERQRGNFPDRFSGHQFPNYSSELNVNALLLGDSALYLCASSFGRGRYEQYFGPGTRLTVT.

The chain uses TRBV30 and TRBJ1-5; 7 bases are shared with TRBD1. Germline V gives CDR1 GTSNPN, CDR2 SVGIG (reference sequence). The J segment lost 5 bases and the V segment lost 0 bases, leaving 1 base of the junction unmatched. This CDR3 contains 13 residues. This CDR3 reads CAWSVGTDQPQHF. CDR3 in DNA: TGTGCCTGGAGTGTGGGGACAGATCAGCCCCAGCATTTT.